Listed here are 5 T cell receptor beta chains from one sample, sequenced in a study of control samples from healthy donors and cancer patients. TCRdb keeps only in-frame clones here, not all; method: immunoSEQ multiplex PCR. The table shows some 140,000 clones, with approximately 94% occurring only once. Sequenced input: blood. Receptors originate from a man aged 35-49 years in good health.

This chain links TRBV5-1 with TRBJ2-1; D unclear. The CDR3 runs 15 residues. Between the trimmed V and J ends, which lost 1 base and 0 bases, there was a span of 8 bases. Germline lookup yields CDR1 SGHRS and CDR2 YFSETQ. The CDR3 nucleotides are TGCGCCAGCAGCTTGTCCGGGCCCTCCTACAATGAGCAGTTCTTC. Protein sequence: CASSLSGPSYNEQFF.

V is TRBV5-1 and J is TRBJ2-5; maybe TRBD2 (5 bases). The length of the CDR3 is 14 residues. Trimming removed 1 base at V and 4 bases at J, with 11 bases between. Germline V gene lookup returns CDR1 SGHRS and CDR2 YFSETQ. As DNA, the CDR3 is TGCGCCAGCAGCTTGAGGGCCCGGGGAGAGACCCAGTACTTC. It translates to CASSLRARGETQYF.

CDR3: CASRRGGTDEQFF. CDR3 in DNA: TGTGCCAGCAGACGGGGCGGAACGGATGAGCAGTTCTTC. This chain uses TRBV3-1 (or the pseudogene TRBV3-2) with TRBJ2-1, with D possibly called TRBD1 or TRBD2 (5 bases each). The CDR3 is 13 residues long. V gave up 6 bases and J gave up 8 bases, with 14 bases separating them. The V gene's germline CDR1 is LGHDT and CDR2 YNNKEL (reference sequence).

In this sample, this clone turned up once. The rearrangement joins TRBV27 to TRBJ2-1; the D gene is possibly TRBD2 (5 bases). Germline V gives CDR1 MNHEY, CDR2 SMNVEV (reference sequence). V was trimmed by 3 bases and J by 7 bases, leaving 16 bases between them. The CDR3 loop spans 15 amino acids. The CDR3 DNA is TGTGCCAGCAGTTTTGAGTCACGGGGTTGGAATGAGCAGTTCTTC. It is translated as CASSFESRGWNEQFF.

V usage is TRBV19 and J usage is TRBJ1-1; the match to TRBD1 covers 11 bases. Germline V gives CDR1 LNHDA, CDR2 SQIVND (reference sequence). The V gene end was trimmed by 8 bases and the J gene end by 9 bases; junction bases not matched to a gene: 8. The CDR3 length is 13 residues. CDR3 coding DNA: TGTGCCAGTGGACAGGGGGCTCCTTGGCAAGCTTTCTTT. Translation gives CASGQGAPWQAFF.